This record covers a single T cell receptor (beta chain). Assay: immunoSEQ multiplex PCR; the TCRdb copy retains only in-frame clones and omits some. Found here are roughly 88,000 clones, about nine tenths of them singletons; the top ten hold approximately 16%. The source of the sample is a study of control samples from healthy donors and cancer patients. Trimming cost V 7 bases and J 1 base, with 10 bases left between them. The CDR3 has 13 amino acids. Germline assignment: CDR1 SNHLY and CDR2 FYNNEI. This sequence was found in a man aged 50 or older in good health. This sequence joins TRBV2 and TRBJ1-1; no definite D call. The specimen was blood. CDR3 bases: TGTGCCAGCATGGGAGAAAGGAACACTGAAGCTTTCTTT. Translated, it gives CASMGERNTEAFF.